This section outlines one T cell receptor beta chain sequence together with its context. The protocol was immunoSEQ multiplex PCR, while the TCRdb copy is restricted to in-frame clones and leaves out a portion. The table shows 73,000 or so clones, with approximately 85% occurring only once. The CDR3 consists of 14 residues. Trimming pared 3 bases from V and 0 bases from J, leaving 8 bases between. Germline-derived CDR1 and CDR2 are MNHEY and SVGAGI. These data belong to a study of OX40 agonist ivuxolimab in advanced cancers. Turning to the study itself: The study gave patients intravenous ivuxolimab at 0.01 to 10 mg/kg every 2 weeks. Earlier treatment with anti-PD-1, anti-PD-L1 or anti-CTLA-4 was permitted, and around 36% had received some.

V is TRBV6-5 and J is TRBJ1-1, with D perhaps matching TRBD1 (5 bases). The TCR sequence derives from an adult with an advanced solid tumor such as melanoma, head and neck, liver or kidney cancer. The source material was CD4+ or CD8+ T cells sorted from blood, sampled in a trial of the OX40 agonist ivuxolimab. This chain's CDR3 is CASSYEGMNTEAFF. In nucleotides, the CDR3 is TGTGCCAGCAGTTATGAGGGGATGAACACTGAAGCTTTCTTT.